Included here is one T cell receptor (beta chain) sequence, with context. The target antigen is unknown. These data belong to a study of vaccination and CD4 T cells after COVID-19. About the research overall: Post-COVID specimens were obtained a median about 95 days after diagnosis (range 35 to 161). Taking of post-vaccine samples occurred a median 72 days after dose two (range 14 to 241). Study conclusions and caveats: With convalescent patients, a median roughly 83% of reactive clones emerged solely after vaccination. Although the median of SARS-CoV-2-reactive clonotypes rose from roughly 21 to 40, the change was not significant.

This CDR3 region has 17 residues. TCRdb re-analysed the PCR reads in MiXCR, keeping a single row per CDR3 protein. This sample carries about 18,000 distinct CDR3 sequences, approximately 60% of them seen once, and the ten largest clones take roughly 1.1%. Sequencing was performed on CD4+ T cells from blood, taken after SARS-CoV-2 vaccination. The rearrangement joins TRBV1 to TRBJ2-2. TRBV1 is recorded as a pseudogene. The origin of this receptor is a human donor who had recovered from COVID-19. CDR3 coding DNA: TGCACCAGCAGCCAAGATCCGCCAGGCGGGAACACCGGGGAGCTGTTTTTT. This sequence encodes CTSSQDPPGGNTGELFF.